Shown below are 25 T cell receptor beta chains from a single sample sequenced in a study of blood T cell repertoires in COVID-19. Sequencing was performed with immunoSEQ multiplex PCR; in TCRdb, only in-frame clones are kept and a portion is missing. The sample comprises a few hundred thousand clones, around 83% of which are singletons, and 0.95% to 1.5% rests with the top ten. The specimen sequenced was peripheral blood. The receptors were gathered from a woman between 50 and 59 years old with acute or convalescent COVID-19.

The V gene is TRBV2, the J gene TRBJ2-1; 9 nucleotides line up with TRBD2. Trimming cost V 4 bases and J 6 bases; bases outside gene matches: 7. This CDR3 is 15 amino acids long. CDR1 is SNHLY and CDR2 is FYNNEI in the germline V gene. CDR3 loop: CASSGMGLASNEQFF. The CDR3 DNA is TGTGCCAGCAGTGGCATGGGACTAGCAAGCAATGAGCAGTTCTTC.

This CDR3 reads CASSQGVPRGKNIQYF. DNA for the CDR3: TGCGCCAGCAGCCAAGGTGTACCCAGGGGCAAAAACATTCAGTACTTC. The chain has TRBV4-1 and TRBJ2-4; the D gene is possibly TRBD1 (6 bases). V was trimmed by 1 base and J by 3 bases, leaving 13 bases between them. The length of the CDR3 is 16 residues. Germline CDR1 and CDR2: MGHRA and YSYEKL.

The J gene is TRBJ1-1, the V gene TRBV10-3, with unresolved D. Germline V gene data show CDR1 as ENHRY and CDR2 as SYGVKD. Trimming pared 2 bases from V and 0 bases from J, leaving 10 bases between. The CDR3 loop spans 15 amino acids. DNA of the CDR3: TGTGCCATCAGTGAGCCCGGGGTAGTGAACACTGAAGCTTTCTTT. Translated: CAISEPGVVNTEAFF.

This clone came up a few times. The rearrangement links TRBV19 to TRBJ1-1, with 8 bases that match TRBD1. The CDR3 totals 14 residues. CDR1 is LNHDA and CDR2 is SQIVND in the germline V gene (reference sequence). After removal of 1 base from V and 4 bases from J, the junction contained 2 bases not matched to a gene. CDR3: CASSIGQGITEAFF. The CDR3 nucleotides read TGTGCCAGTAGTATAGGACAGGGGATCACTGAAGCTTTCTTT.

The rearrangement links TRBV11-2 to TRBJ2-3, with TRBD1 matching 7 bases. V was clipped by 3 bases and J by 5 bases; unmatched bases: 2. This CDR3 has 13 amino acids. Germline values: CDR1 SGHAT, CDR2 FQNNGV. The CDR3 bases are TGTGCCAGCAGCTTCCGACAGGGAGATACGCAGTATTTT. Protein sequence: CASSFRQGDTQYF.

This clone was seen a single time. The DNA for the CDR3 is TGCGCCAGCAGTGGACCTAGGGGACTCATCAGAATTCGGTACGAGCAGTACGTC. Residues: CASSGPRGLIRIRYEQYV. The V gene is TRBV23-1, the J gene TRBJ2-7, with D maybe TRBD2 (6 bases). TRBV23-1 is filed as an ORF, its function uncertain. The CDR3 has 18 amino acids. Trimming removed 5 bases from V and 4 bases from J, with 27 bases in between.

The rearrangement uses TRBV5-1 and TRBJ1-2, with 9 bases lining up with TRBD1. Unmatched junction bases numbered 7, after V lost 3 bases and J lost 7 bases. The CDR3 is made up of 14 amino acids. Per germline, CDR1 SGHRS and CDR2 YFSETQ. CDR3 amino acids: CASSSDTGGSGYTF. The CDR3 nucleotides are TGCGCCAGCAGCTCCGATACAGGGGGCTCTGGCTACACCTTC.

The chain links TRBV30 to TRBJ1-5; no clear D gene. This CDR3 is built from 15 residues. The V end lost 0 bases, the J end lost 2 bases, and 11 bases lay between the germline ends. Per germline, CDR1 GTSNPN and CDR2 SVGIG (reference sequence). CDR3: CAWSVRTRGNQPQHF. CDR3 coding DNA: TGTGCCTGGAGTGTGCGCACCCGAGGCAATCAGCCCCAGCATTTT. Combining the CDR3 with reference TRBV30 and TRBJ1-5 gives the whole variable domain SQTIHQWPATLVQPVGSPLSLECTVEGTSNPNLYWYRQAAGRGLQLLFYSVGIGQISSEVPQNLSASRPQDRQFILSSKKLLLSDSGFYLCAWSVRTRGNQPQHFGDGTRLSIL.

This clone was observed once. This rearrangement joins TRBV12-3 or TRBV12-4 to TRBJ2-7; D might be TRBD2 (7 bases). Trimming pared 8 bases from V and 10 bases from J, leaving 15 bases between. CDR3 size: 11 residues. The CDR3 DNA is TGTGCCAGCGCACAGGGAGCGGGACAGTACTTC. This translates into CASAQGAGQYF.

This chain links TRBV10-2 with TRBJ2-3, with 13 bases lining up with TRBD2. In germline, CDR1 is WSHSY, CDR2 SAAADI. The V and J ends lost 2 bases and 5 bases, in that order; junction bases with no gene match: 1. CDR3 length equals 15 residues. This chain's CDR3 is CASSETSGGVDTQYF. As DNA, the CDR3 is TGCGCCAGCAGTGAGACTAGCGGGGGGGTAGATACGCAGTATTTT.

V and J are TRBV6-5 and TRBJ2-1, with TRBD1 as a possible D gene (6 bases). Germline CDR1 reads MNHEY; CDR2 reads SVGAGI. The CDR3 length is 13 residues. V dropped 6 bases and J dropped 9 bases, with 15 bases sitting between them. CDR3 loop: CASSRFLGGEQFF. For the CDR3, the DNA is TGTGCCAGCAGCCGCTTTTTAGGGGGTGAGCAGTTCTTC.

V is TRBV30 and J is TRBJ1-2, with D perhaps TRBD1 (6 bases). Deletions cut 2 bases from V and 8 bases from J, with 12 bases between. The CDR3 has 12 amino acids. Per germline, CDR1 GTSNPN and CDR2 SVGIG (reference sequence). This CDR3 reads CAWSQGLGGYTF. The CDR3 DNA sequence: TGTGCCTGGAGTCAGGGGCTGGGGGGCTACACCTTC.

The CDR3 is CASSQGVWNEQFF. DNA of the CDR3: TGTGCCAGCAGCCAAGGAGTGTGGAATGAGCAGTTCTTC. V usage is TRBV14 and J usage is TRBJ2-1, with unresolved D. CDR3 length equals 13 residues. Germline V gene sequence: CDR1 SGHDN, CDR2 FVKESK. V was clipped by 1 base and J by 7 bases, with 8 bases between them.

Turning to this clone: Different DNA sequences within this sample yield the same CDR3. The genes are TRBV5-1 and TRBJ1-1; D might be TRBD1 (6 bases). The CDR3 has 14 residues. The germline V gene encodes CDR1 SGHRS and CDR2 YFSETQ. The V end lost 4 bases, the J end lost 1 base, and 11 bases lay between the germline ends. The CDR3 is CASSRDTSNTEAFF. The CDR3 nucleotides read TGCGCCAGCAGCCGGGACACTTCGAACACTGAAGCTTTCTTT.

V usage is TRBV4-2 and J usage is TRBJ2-5; 11 bases line up with TRBD2. The CDR3 length is 15 residues. V shed 3 bases and J 3 bases; nucleotides not matched to a gene: 3. From germline, CDR1 is LGHNA and CDR2 YNFKEQ. The CDR3 region has the DNA TGTGCCAGCAGCCACTCGACTAGCGGGGAAGAGACCCAGTACTTC. This codes for CASSHSTSGEETQYF.

The gene calls are TRBV4-3 and TRBJ2-7, with 9 bases that match TRBD2. Trimming cost V 0 bases and J 2 bases; bases outside gene matches: 8. Germline CDR1 reads LGHNA; CDR2 reads YSLEER. This CDR3 has 17 amino acids. The CDR3 sequence: CASSQDVSSGIPYEQYF. In DNA form, the CDR3 reads TGCGCCAGCAGCCAAGATGTTTCTAGCGGGATCCCCTACGAGCAGTACTTC.

In this sample, this clone turned up a few times. J is TRBJ2-5 and V is TRBV10-1, with a possible D match to TRBD1 (6 bases). Trimming shortened V by 4 bases and J by 2 bases, and 8 bases separated the two germline ends. CDR3 length: 13 amino acids. Per the germline V gene, CDR1 is WNHNN and CDR2 is SYGVQD (reference sequence). CDR3 DNA sequence: TGCGCCAGCAGTGCTCAGGGGCAAGAGACCCAGTACTTC. This gives the protein CASSAQGQETQYF.

The chain is built from TRBV6-5 and TRBJ1-2, with D unresolved. V dropped 6 bases and J dropped 0 bases, with 5 bases sitting between them. CDR1 and CDR2 (germline): MNHEY, SVGAGI. There are 12 residues in the CDR3. The CDR3 region is CASRHPNYGYTF. DNA for the CDR3: TGTGCCAGCAGACACCCTAACTATGGCTACACCTTC.

The chain has TRBV27 and TRBJ1-6; D call uncertain. The V end lost 3 bases, the J end lost 7 bases, and 4 bases lay between the germline ends. The CDR3 is made up of 12 amino acids. Germline CDR1 is MNHEY and CDR2 is SMNVEV (reference sequence). This chain's CDR3 is CASSFPNSPLHF. DNA for the CDR3: TGTGCCAGCAGTTTCCCAAATTCACCCCTCCACTTT.

The rearrangement uses TRBV2 and TRBJ2-2; weak D call: TRBD2 (6 bases). In germline, CDR1 is SNHLY, CDR2 FYNNEI. The CDR3 totals 15 residues. V lost 6 bases to trimming and J lost 7 bases, with 18 bases between them. The CDR3 DNA follows: TGTGCCAGCAGCAGCGCGGGGAGGTCCAGCGGGGAGCTGTTTTTT. The encoded protein is CASSSAGRSSGELFF.

This chain joins TRBV15 and TRBJ2-7; 9 bases align to TRBD2. Germline lookup yields CDR1 LNHNV and CDR2 YYDKDF (reference sequence). This CDR3 contains 16 residues. Unmatched junction bases numbered 9, after V lost 5 bases and J lost 1 base. The CDR3 sequence is CATSDPSSGASYEQYF. The DNA for the CDR3 is TGTGCCACCAGCGACCCTTCTAGCGGGGCGTCCTACGAGCAGTACTTC. Supplemented by reference TRBV15 and TRBJ2-7, the full variable domain reads DAMVIQNPRYQVTQFGKPVTLSCSQTLNHNVMYWYQQKSSQAPKLLFHYYDKDFNNEADTPDNFQSRRPNTSFCFLDIRSPGLGDTAMYLCATSDPSSGASYEQYFGPGTRLTVT.

The V gene is TRBV11-2, the J gene TRBJ2-1; a weak D match, TRBD2 (5 bases). From germline, CDR1 is SGHAT and CDR2 FQNNGV. Trimming removed 3 bases from V and 0 bases from J, with 6 bases in between. The CDR3 has 14 residues. Here the CDR3 reads CASSLTISYNEQFF. CDR3 nucleotide sequence: TGTGCCAGCAGCTTGACTATCTCCTACAATGAGCAGTTCTTC.

This clone was seen a single time. This chain uses TRBV6-4 with TRBJ1-2, with 10 nucleotides matching TRBD1. The ends lost 4 bases at V and 4 bases at J; junction bases unmatched: 6. CDR3 length: 15 residues. The germline CDR1 and CDR2 sequences are MRHNA and SNTAGT. The CDR3 nucleotides are TGTGCCAGCAGTGCCTACCGGGACAGGGGCTATGGCTACACCTTC. It codes for CASSAYRDRGYGYTF.

The chain recombines TRBV9 with TRBJ2-3, with 7 bases lining up with TRBD2. Germline loops: CDR1 SGDLS, CDR2 YYNGEE. CDR3 size: 15 residues. J was trimmed by 7 bases and V by 4 bases; bases with no gene match: 12. CDR3 sequence: CASSSSGPPGYTQYF. The DNA for the CDR3 is TGTGCCAGCAGCTCTAGCGGCCCTCCAGGCTATACGCAGTATTTT.

This clone has just a few counts. The chain employs TRBV7-2 and TRBJ1-2; 10 bases fit TRBD1. In germline, CDR1 is SGHTA, CDR2 FQGNSA. The J segment lost 6 bases and the V segment lost 4 bases, leaving 2 bases of the junction unmatched. The CDR3 contains 13 residues. The CDR3 loop is CASSSGTGDGYTF. CDR3 DNA sequence: TGTGCCAGCAGCTCCGGGACAGGGGATGGCTACACCTTC. Drawing the rest from reference TRBV7-2 and TRBJ1-2, the complete variable domain is GAGVSQSPSNKVTEKGKDVELRCDPISGHTALYWYRQSLGQGLEFLIYFQGNSAPDKSGLPSDRFSAERTGGSVSTLTIQRTQQEDSAVYLCASSSGTGDGYTFGSGTRLTVV.